Given below is one T cell receptor beta chain in context. This sample is drawn from a study of T cell changes during pregnancy in multiple sclerosis. The protocol was immunoSEQ multiplex PCR, while the TCRdb copy is restricted to in-frame clones and leaves out a portion. Among under 70,000 clones listed, 90% to 95% were seen once. This sequence was found in a female donor in good health, enrolled as a control in a pregnancy study. This specimen consisted of peripheral blood, obtained after pregnancy.

The CDR3 region has the DNA TGTGCCAGCAGCGTGGGGGCAGGGCTGATGAACACTGAAGCTTTCTTT. It yields the protein CASSVGAGLMNTEAFF. The rearrangement uses TRBV9 and TRBJ1-1; the D gene is possibly TRBD1 (6 bases). This CDR3 is 16 amino acids long. Trimming took off 2 bases at V and 0 bases at J, with 14 bases between the two ends. Germline V lookup: CDR1 SGDLS, CDR2 YYNGEE.